The rows below give T cell receptor beta chains drawn from one sample of a study of cytomegalovirus exposure and HLA in healthy donors. Clones were read by immunoSEQ multiplex PCR, and TCRdb kept only the in-frame ones, dropping some. The sample shows roughly 80,000 clones, around two thirds of them seen only once. Sequencing was performed on PBMCs. The receptors shown here come from a woman between 50 and 59 years old in good health and CMV-seropositive. CDR3s include the opening cysteine and the closing phenylalanine or tryptophan. A D gene is named only where the DNA matches it firmly. Not all rows give a size; the values are once, few, many and, for expanded clones, a class.

CDR3 protein	CDR3 DNA	D gene	clone size	V gene	J gene
CASSPSGRKLSIPTDTQYF	TGTGCCAGCAGTCCGAGCGGACGGAAGTTGAGCATCCCCACAGATACGCAGTATTTT	.	.	TRBV27	TRBJ2-3
CASLKGQGQSDGNTIYF	TGTGCCAGTCTTAAGGGACAGGGACAATCAGACGGAAACACCATATATTTT	TRBD1	.	TRBV19	TRBJ1-3
CASSWRQGQGYEQYF	TGTGCCAGTAGTTGGCGTCAGGGACAGGGCTACGAGCAGTACTTC	TRBD1	.	TRBV19	TRBJ2-7
CASSPRDRANTEAFF	TGTGCCAGCAGCCCCCGGGACAGGGCAAACACTGAAGCTTTCTTT	TRBD1	few	TRBV5-4	TRBJ1-1
CASSLDWGQGYTF	TGCGCCAGCAGCCTGGACTGGGGACAGGGCTACACCTTC	TRBD1	.	TRBV5-1	TRBJ1-2
CASSSADRANQPQHF	TGTGCCAGCAGCTCTGCGGACAGGGCCAATCAGCCCCAGCATTTT	TRBD1	.	TRBV7-9	TRBJ1-5
CASSPSGAVNSPLHF	TGTGCCAGCTCACCATCGGGAGCCGTCAATTCACCCCTCCACTTT	.	.	TRBV18	TRBJ1-6
CASSDWSGGPLDTQYF	TGTGCCAGCAGTGATTGGTCGGGGGGGCCTTTAGATACGCAGTATTTT	TRBD2	.	TRBV6-1	TRBJ2-3
CASRHDRDQPQHF	TGCGCCAGCAGACACGACAGGGATCAGCCCCAGCATTTT	TRBD1	.	TRBV10-2	TRBJ1-5
CASSLLPGTALLYEQYF	TGTGCCAGCAGCTTATTACCTGGGACAGCCTTACTTTACGAGCAGTACTTC	TRBD1	.	TRBV11-1	TRBJ2-7
CASSQATGGRTDTQYF	TGCGCCAGCAGCCAAGCAACAGGGGGGCGTACAGATACGCAGTATTTT	TRBD1	.	TRBV4-1	TRBJ2-3
CASSPRPTGGEYNEQFF	TGTGCCAGCAGCCCGAGACCCACCGGGGGGGAATACAATGAGCAGTTCTTC	TRBD2	.	TRBV9	TRBJ2-1